The clone carrying this TCR beta chain was seen a single time. Its antigen is not identified. The sample is drawn from a study of graft-versus-host responses after intestinal transplantation. Study context: The study gave all recipients anti-thymocyte globulin induction, then tacrolimus and steroids for two to three years. Findings and limits, study-wide: The authors found GvH clones in recipient marrow, some appearing first in ileum or blood.

The repertoire was sequenced with immunoSEQ multiplex PCR; TCRdb's copy has only in-frame clones and lacks some. Of about 40,000 clones in the sample, more than 80% were seen once. Trimming stripped 5 bases from V and 0 bases from J, with 16 bases between. The CDR3 is 17 residues long. Germline-derived CDR1 and CDR2 are SEHNR and FQNEAQ (reference sequence). The sample was PBMCs, taken roughly 300 days after intestinal transplant. V usage is TRBV7-9 and J usage is TRBJ1-4; D might be TRBD1 (5 bases). The origin of this receptor is a human patient who received an intestinal transplant, so some T cells may come from the graft donor. The CDR3 sequence is CASSAAGEDTTNEKLFF. The CDR3 nucleotides are TGTGCCAGCAGCGCGGCGGGGGAGGATACAACTAATGAAAAACTGTTTTTT.